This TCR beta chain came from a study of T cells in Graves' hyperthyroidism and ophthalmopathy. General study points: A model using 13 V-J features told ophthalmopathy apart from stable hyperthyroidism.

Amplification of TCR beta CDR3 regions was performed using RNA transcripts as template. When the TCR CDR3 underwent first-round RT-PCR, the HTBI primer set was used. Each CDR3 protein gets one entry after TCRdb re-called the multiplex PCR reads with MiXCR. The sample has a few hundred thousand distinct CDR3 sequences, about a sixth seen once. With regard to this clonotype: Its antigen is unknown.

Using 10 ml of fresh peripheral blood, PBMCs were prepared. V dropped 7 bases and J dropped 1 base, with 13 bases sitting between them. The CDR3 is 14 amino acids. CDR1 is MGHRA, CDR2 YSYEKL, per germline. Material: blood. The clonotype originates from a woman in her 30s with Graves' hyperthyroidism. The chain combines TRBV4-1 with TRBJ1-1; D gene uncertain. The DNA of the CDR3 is TGCGCCAGCACTGTTCGGGCACGGAACACTGAAGCTTTCTTT. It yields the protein CASTVRARNTEAFF.